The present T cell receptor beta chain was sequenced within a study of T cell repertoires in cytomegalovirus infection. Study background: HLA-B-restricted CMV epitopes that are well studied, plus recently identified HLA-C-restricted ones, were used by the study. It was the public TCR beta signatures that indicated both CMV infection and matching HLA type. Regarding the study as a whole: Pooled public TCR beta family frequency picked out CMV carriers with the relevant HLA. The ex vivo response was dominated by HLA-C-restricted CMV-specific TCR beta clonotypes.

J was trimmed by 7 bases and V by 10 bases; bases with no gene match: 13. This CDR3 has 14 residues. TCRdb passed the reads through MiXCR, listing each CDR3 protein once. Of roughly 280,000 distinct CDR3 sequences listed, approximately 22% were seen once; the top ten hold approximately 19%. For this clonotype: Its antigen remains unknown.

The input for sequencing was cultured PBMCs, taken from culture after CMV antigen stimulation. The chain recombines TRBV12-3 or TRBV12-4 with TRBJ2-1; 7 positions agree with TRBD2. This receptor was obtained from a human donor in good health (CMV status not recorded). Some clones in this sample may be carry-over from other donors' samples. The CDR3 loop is CATYWGGLGNEQFF. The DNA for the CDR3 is TGTGCCACCTATTGGGGGGGTCTGGGAAATGAGCAGTTCTTC.